This TCR beta chain was observed in a study of cytomegalovirus exposure and HLA in healthy donors. Study findings and constraints: A few CMV-associated chains proved CMV antigen-specific in vitro. Most TCRs appeared rarely, but some public TCRs recurred in many donors. Some highly shared sequence variants likely arose as a pipeline artifact.

V dropped 6 bases and J dropped 5; count of bases not matched to a gene: 7. Germline V gene lookup returns CDR1 KGHSH and CDR2 LQKENI. The CDR3 extends over 15 amino acids. Of note for this clone: Its specificity is unknown. Other DNA sequences in this sample translate to the same CDR3.

It was with 60 Vbeta and 13 Jbeta primers that the PCR ran. Generated by immunoSEQ multiplex PCR, the TCRdb table keeps only in-frame clones and is missing some. The record lists around 140,000 clones, of which the ten most abundant hold more than 0.8%. The rearrangement joins TRBV18 to TRBJ1-6, with 7 bases matching TRBD1. Sequencing was performed on PBMCs. The clonotype comes from a male donor in good health and CMV-seronegative. The CDR3 DNA is TGTGCCAGCTCGGGTCGACAGGGACATAATTCACCCCTCCACTTT. Translating it yields CASSGRQGHNSPLHF.